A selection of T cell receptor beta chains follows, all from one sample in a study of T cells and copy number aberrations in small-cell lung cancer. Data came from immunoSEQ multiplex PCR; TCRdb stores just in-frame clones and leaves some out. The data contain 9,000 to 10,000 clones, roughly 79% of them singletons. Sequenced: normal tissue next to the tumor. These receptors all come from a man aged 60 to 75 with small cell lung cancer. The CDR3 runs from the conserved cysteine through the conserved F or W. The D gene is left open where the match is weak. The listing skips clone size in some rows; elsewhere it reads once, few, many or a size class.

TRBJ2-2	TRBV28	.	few	TGTGCCAGCAGTTTATTGGGCGTCGCGAACACCGGGGAGCTGTTTTTT	CASSLLGVANTGELFF
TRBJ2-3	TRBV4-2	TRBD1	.	TGTGCCAGCAGCCGAGGGACAGGGAGCACAGATACGCAGTATTTT	CASSRGTGSTDTQYF
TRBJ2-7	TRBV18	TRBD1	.	TGTGCCAGCTCACCGGTTCCGGGACAGGGTTACGAGCAGTACTTC	CASSPVPGQGYEQYF
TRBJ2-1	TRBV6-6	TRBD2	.	TGTGCCAGCGAGTTAGGGGGGACTAGTACTTCCAATGAGCAGTTCTTC	CASELGGTSTSNEQFF
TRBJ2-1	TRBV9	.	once	TGTGCCAGCAGTCCTATTAGAGGGAGTACCTACAATGAGCAGTTCTTC	CASSPIRGSTYNEQFF